Below are 2 T cell receptor beta chains sequenced from a single sample in a study of control samples from healthy donors and cancer patients. Assay used: immunoSEQ multiplex PCR; TCRdb lists only in-frame clones, some missing. The sample lists about 80,000 clones, 70% to 90% occurring once. Sequencing was carried out using blood. The receptors here all came from a woman aged 45-59 years in good health.

The chain employs TRBV30 and TRBJ1-4; D is ambiguous. The CDR3 consists of 14 residues. V was trimmed by 3 bases and J by 8 bases, leaving 16 bases between them. The V gene's germline CDR1 is GTSNPN and CDR2 SVGIG (reference sequence). The CDR3 nucleotides read TGTGCCTGGAGAGGGCGGCAAAAGACCGAAAAACTGTTTTTT. Amino acid sequence: CAWRGRQKTEKLFF.

V gene TRBV18 combines with J gene TRBJ2-1; 7 positions match TRBD1. The CDR3 is 14 amino acids. The V gene end was trimmed by 5 bases and the J gene end by 7 bases; junction bases not matched to a gene: 8. Germline CDR1 is KGHSH and CDR2 is LQKENI. CDR3 sequence: CASSSSGTANEQFF. CDR3 coding DNA: TGTGCCAGCTCATCATCCGGGACAGCTAATGAGCAGTTCTTC.